This is a list of T cell receptor beta chains from one sample in a study of T cells after yellow fever vaccination. Each CDR3 protein gets one entry after TCRdb re-called the 5' RACE reads with MiXCR. Of 150,000 to 200,000 distinct CDR3 sequences in the sample, around 9.3% were seen once. The sequenced sample was CD8+ T cells sorted from PBMCs, obtained 45 days after the yellow fever booster vaccination. These receptors all come from a man aged 18 to 30 who received the YFV17D yellow fever vaccine. Each CDR3 is given with its conserved first and last residue. D genes are given only for firm matches. Size values are once, few and many counts, or a class for expanded clones, and some rows have none.

TRBJ2-7,many,-,TRBV7-9,TGTGCCAGCAGCTCATTATCATACGAGCAGTACTTC,CASSSLSYEQYF
TRBJ1-6,-,-,TRBV4-1,TGCGCCAGCAGCCAGGCGGGGACCGCCTATAATTCACCCCTCCACTTT,CASSQAGTAYNSPLHF
TRBJ2-1,few,-,TRBV12-3/TRBV12-4,TGTGCCAGCAGGCCCGACGGACTACGAGAGCAGTTCTTC,CASRPDGLREQFF
TRBJ2-5,-,TRBD2,TRBV4-1,TGCGCCAGCAGCCCCGTCCGCGGGGGCCAAGAGACCCAGTACTTC,CASSPVRGGQETQYF
TRBJ2-5,-,-,TRBV11-2,TGTGCCAGCAGTTCTTTCGGGAACCAAGAGACCCAGTACTTC,CASSSFGNQETQYF
TRBJ1-5,-,-,TRBV6-1,TGTGCCAGCAGTGAGTACGGTAGCAATCAGCCCCAGCATTTT,CASSEYGSNQPQHF
TRBJ2-6,few,-,TRBV11-2,TGTGCCAGCAGCTCTCCCGGTGGGACCCCGGCCAACGTCCTGACTTTC,CASSSPGGTPANVLTF
TRBJ1-6,-,-,TRBV6-5,TGTGCCAGCAGTTACTCTGGAGCTAATTCACCCCTCCACTTT,CASSYSGANSPLHF
TRBJ2-2,once,-,TRBV6-5,TGTGCCAGCACCTTTAGTGTACTAGTCACCGTGGAGCTGTTTTTT,CASTFSVLVTVELFF
TRBJ2-3,medium-sized,TRBD1,TRBV6-4,TGTGCCAGCAGCCCTGGACAGGCAACAGATACGCAGTATTTT,CASSPGQATDTQYF
TRBJ2-5,few,-,TRBV7-2,TGTGCCAGCAGCTTAGCTGCCCAACAAGAGACCCAGTACTTC,CASSLAAQQETQYF
TRBJ2-7,-,-,TRBV5-6,TGTGCCAGCAGCGGCTGGGGGGCCTACGAGCAGTACTTC,CASSGWGAYEQYF
TRBJ2-2,-,-,TRBV29-1,TGCAGCGTTGACAGGACCACCGGGGAGCTGTTTTTT,CSVDRTTGELFF
TRBJ2-1,many,TRBD2,TRBV2,TGTGCCATAGCCGGGACTAGGGGTCACTACAATGAGCAGTTCTTC,CAIAGTRGHYNEQFF
TRBJ2-7,many,-,TRBV4-2,TGTGCCAGCAGCCAAGAAGGGATAGCGCGAGAGCAGTACTTC,CASSQEGIAREQYF
TRBJ2-2,few,-,TRBV12-5,TGTGCTAGTGGTTTGGTGCTACAAGGGTCAAACACCGGGGAGCTGTTTTTT,CASGLVLQGSNTGELFF
TRBJ1-2,-,-,TRBV5-4,TGTGCCAGCAGCTTGGCTGTCGGGACAAAGACCGGCTACACCTTC,CASSLAVGTKTGYTF
TRBJ1-2,few,-,TRBV7-9,TGTGCCAGCAGTACTAGTTTACGTAACTATGGCTACACCTTC,CASSTSLRNYGYTF
TRBJ2-3,-,-,TRBV5-4,TGTGCCAGCAGCCCAACCCATGGGGGTCCCATCGGAGATACGCAGTATTTT,CASSPTHGGPIGDTQYF
TRBJ2-7,few,TRBD2,TRBV7-6,TGTGCCAGCAGCTTAGAGGGCGGGGGAGGCTCCTACGAGCAGTACTTC,CASSLEGGGGSYEQYF
TRBJ2-3,-,-,TRBV9,TGTGCCAGCAGCGTAGTTACAGATACGCAGTATTTT,CASSVVTDTQYF
TRBJ2-1,-,-,TRBV4-2,TGTGCCAGCAGCGGCGTTCCTGAGGGAAGCTCCTACAATGAGCAGTTCTTC,CASSGVPEGSSYNEQFF
TRBJ2-5,few,TRBD1,TRBV28,TGTGCCAGCAGTTTCTATATTGTTGGACAGGGTGGGGAGACCCAGTACTTC,CASSFYIVGQGGETQYF
TRBJ2-7,-,TRBD2,TRBV7-9,TGTGCCAGCAGAGGTCCAGCGGGGGGGATCTCCTACGAGCAGTACTTC,CASRGPAGGISYEQYF
TRBJ1-1,-,TRBD1,TRBV7-9,TGTGCCAGCAGACAGGGGGTCACTGAAGCTTTCTTT,CASRQGVTEAFF
TRBJ1-1,-,-,TRBV7-6,TGTGCCAGCAGCCCGCACACGGGGGGCACTGAAGCTTTCTTT,CASSPHTGGTEAFF
TRBJ2-1,few,TRBD1,TRBV4-1,TGCGCCAGCAGCCAGGCGGACAGGGCAGATGAGCAGTTCTTC,CASSQADRADEQFF
TRBJ2-7,few,-,TRBV5-1,TGCGCCAGCAGCTTGAAGATCTCCTACGAGCAGTACTTC,CASSLKISYEQYF
TRBJ2-5,-,-,TRBV20-1,TGCAGTGCTAGAGATGGGTCCGGCGGGGCCCAGTACTTC,CSARDGSGGAQYF
TRBJ2-3,many,TRBD1,TRBV7-9,TGTGCCAGCAGCCAGGGACAGGGGGACACAGATACGCAGTATTTT,CASSQGQGDTDTQYF
TRBJ2-5,many,-,TRBV29-1,TGCAGCGTTGATTATGGTATTCAGGGTCAACAGTACTTC,CSVDYGIQGQQYF
TRBJ2-2,-,TRBD2,TRBV28,TGTGCCAGCGAAAGGACTGCGGGAGGCACCGGGGAGCTGTTTTTT,CASERTAGGTGELFF
TRBJ2-3,-,-,TRBV28,TGTGCCAGCAGGTGGGGAACGCGGGCAGATACGCAGTATTTT,CASRWGTRADTQYF
TRBJ2-3,many,TRBD1,TRBV28,TGTGCCAGCAGCCGAGACAGGGGCTCAGATACGCAGTATTTT,CASSRDRGSDTQYF
TRBJ2-1,-,-,TRBV4-3,TGCGCCAGCAGCCAGGATGACAATGAGCAGTTCTTC,CASSQDDNEQFF
TRBJ2-3,many,-,TRBV4-1,TGCGCCAGCAGCCAAGCGGCAGATACGCAGTATTTT,CASSQAADTQYF
TRBJ2-6,many,-,TRBV5-4,TGTGCCAGCAGCTCGGCAGAGTACGTCCTTAACTCTGGGGCCAACGTCCTGACTTTC,CASSSAEYVLNSGANVLTF
TRBJ2-1,-,-,TRBV6-2/TRBV6-3,TGTGCCAGCAGCCACGTACCAGAATTAGGGAATGAGCAGTTCTTC,CASSHVPELGNEQFF
TRBJ2-1,few,-,TRBV25-1,TGTGCCAGCCGGGATCCGGGACCTTACAATGAGCAGTTCTTC,CASRDPGPYNEQFF
TRBJ2-3,-,-,TRBV11-2,TGTGCCAGCAGCTTCGGGCCGTCGAGCCCAGATACGCAGTATTTT,CASSFGPSSPDTQYF
TRBJ2-3,few,TRBD2,TRBV5-5,TGTGCCAGCAGCTTGTTTGGAGCGGGGGGGCAAGATACGCAGTATTTT,CASSLFGAGGQDTQYF
TRBJ2-3,-,-,TRBV21-1,TGTGCCAGCAGCCCCTCGGCAGGGGGCCTTCGGACAGATACGCAGTATTTT,CASSPSAGGLRTDTQYF
TRBJ2-7,-,-,TRBV2,TGTGCCAGCAGTGAATCGTGGGTCTCCTACGAGCAGTACTTC,CASSESWVSYEQYF
TRBJ1-1,-,TRBD1,TRBV6-5,TGTGCCAGCAGCCCCCCGGGCAGGTTACAGGGGGTGAACACTGAAGCTTTCTTT,CASSPPGRLQGVNTEAFF
TRBJ1-1,few,-,TRBV27,TGTGCCAGCAGTTTATCCGGGGGGGGTAGCACTGAAGCTTTCTTT,CASSLSGGGSTEAFF
TRBJ1-1,few,TRBD1,TRBV5-4,TGTGCCAGCAGCTTGGGGACAGGGGGCATGGAAGCTTTCTTT,CASSLGTGGMEAFF
TRBJ1-2,few,-,TRBV4-1,TGCGCCAGCAGCCAAGAGGGGACAACTACCGTCTATGGCTACACCTTC,CASSQEGTTTVYGYTF
TRBJ2-5,few,-,TRBV20-1,TGCAGTGCTAGAGCCGTTGAGACAGGACCGCCGGAGACCCAGTACTTC,CSARAVETGPPETQYF
TRBJ1-2,many,TRBD1,TRBV4-3,TGCGCCAGCAGCCAAGATTTCGCAGGGGGCTTTTATGGCTACACCTTC,CASSQDFAGGFYGYTF
TRBJ1-2,-,-,TRBV27,TGTGCCAGCAGTTACACCCCGGGGGGTGGGTATGGCTACACCTTC,CASSYTPGGGYGYTF
TRBJ2-7,few,TRBD2,TRBV5-1,TGCGCCAGCAGCCCGGGACTAGCGGGGGCCCGCTCCTACGAGCAGTACTTC,CASSPGLAGARSYEQYF
TRBJ2-7,few,-,TRBV10-3,TGTGCCATCAGGACAGGACAGACCTACGAGCAGTACTTC,CAIRTGQTYEQYF
TRBJ1-5,many,-,TRBV4-1,TGCGCCAGCAGCCAAGTAGGGGACAATCAGCCCCAGCATTTT,CASSQVGDNQPQHF